The present entry profiles one T cell receptor beta chain with its context. Other DNA variants within this sample encode the same CDR3. The CDR3 is made up of 14 amino acids. The germline CDR1 and CDR2 sequences are MNHEY and SVGAGI. The V and J ends lost 3 bases and 0 bases respectively, with 8 bases between them. Authors' methods: Junction-only immunoSEQ data arrived without quality scores, meaning filtering differed. Clones were sequenced by immunoSEQ multiplex PCR, and TCRdb holds only the in-frame ones, with some missing. That table supplies the V and J calls and clone size; D and trimming were determined from the DNA. The data show 2 million to 2.5 million clones, under 97% seen once. The sample comes from a study of shared clonotypes between healthy human individuals.

The genes are TRBV6-5 and TRBJ1-2, with D maybe TRBD1 (6 bases). This sequence was found in a man between 18 and 35 years old in good health. Input material: naive CD4+ T cells sorted from blood. The subset is: CD45RA+ positively selected. The CDR3 reads CASSYRDTNYGYTF. The DNA of the CDR3 is TGTGCCAGCAGTTATAGGGACACTAACTATGGCTACACCTTC.